What follows are 17 T cell receptor beta chains derived from one specimen sequenced in a study of cytomegalovirus exposure and HLA in healthy donors. Using immunoSEQ multiplex PCR, the repertoire was profiled, and TCRdb retains in-frame clones only, with some absent. Of about 90,000 clones in the sample, roughly 80% were seen once. What was sequenced was PBMCs. Receptors were obtained from a woman between 18 and 29 years old in good health and CMV-seropositive.

The chain is built from TRBV28 and TRBJ1-3, with a possible D match to TRBD1 (5 bases). CDR3 length: 13 residues. The V and J ends lost 8 bases and 1 base respectively, with 9 bases between them. Germline V gene lookup returns CDR1 MDHEN and CDR2 SYDVKM. In DNA, the CDR3 is TGTGCCAGCGGGGGGGTTTCTGGAAACACCATATATTTT. Protein product: CASGGVSGNTIYF.

The chain couples TRBV9 to TRBJ2-3, with TRBD1 matching over 9 bases. J lost 4 bases, V lost 0 bases, and 3 bases had no gene match. Germline lookup yields CDR1 SGDLS and CDR2 YYNGEE. The CDR3 sequence is 15 residues long. The CDR3 coding sequence is TGTGCCAGCAGCGTAGGGACAGGGGACGCAGATACGCAGTATTTT. This encodes CASSVGTGDADTQYF.

The gene calls are TRBV9 and TRBJ2-1, with D possibly being TRBD2 (6 bases). Trimming took 0 bases from V and 3 from J, leaving 10 bases between them. The germline V gene has CDR1 SGDLS and CDR2 YYNGEE. This CDR3 comprises 15 residues. CDR3 nucleotides: TGTGCCAGCAGCGTAGGGCGGGACCTCTACAATGAGCAGTTCTTC. It is translated as CASSVGRDLYNEQFF.

The chain couples TRBV21-1 to TRBJ1-6. TRBV21-1 is noted as a pseudogene. The CDR3 has 16 residues. CDR3 sequence (DNA): TGTGCCAGCAGCCCGGGTGGGGTCTCGAGGGCGTCACCCCTCCACTTT. This gives the protein CASSPGGVSRASPLHF.

The sample holds one count of this clone. The rearrangement uses TRBV10-2 and TRBJ2-1; 10 nucleotides line up with TRBD2. This CDR3 region has 16 residues. The V gene's germline CDR1 is WSHSY and CDR2 SAAADI. J was trimmed by 5 bases and V by 7 bases; bases with no gene match: 11. In nucleotides, the CDR3 is TGCGCCAGCAAGAGCCTTAGCGGGGGGCCTCACAATGAGCAGTTCTTC. This gives the protein CASKSLSGGPHNEQFF.

The chain links TRBV6-5 to TRBJ1-5; TRBD1 is a possible D gene (6 bases). CDR3 length: 15 amino acids. Looked up from germline, CDR1 is MNHEY and CDR2 is SVGAGI. Trimming left V 4 bases short and J 3 bases short, with 13 bases between. The CDR3 DNA is TGTGCCAGCAGTTCCACCACAGGGTTCAATCAGCCCCAGCATTTT. It specifies CASSSTTGFNQPQHF.

The chain couples TRBV11-1 to TRBJ2-3, with D perhaps TRBD1 (5 bases). CDR1 and CDR2 (germline): SGHAT, FQDESV (reference sequence). With 5 bases removed from V and 2 bases from J, the gap between germline ends came to 11 bases. This CDR3 contains 14 residues. The CDR3 loop reads CASSLTGPTDTQYF. The CDR3 region has the DNA TGTGCCAGCAGCCTTACAGGTCCCACAGATACGCAGTATTTT.

The V and J genes are TRBV4-3 and TRBJ1-4, with a weak D call TRBD1 (5 bases). V lost 4 bases, J lost 5 bases, and 20 bases lay in between. The CDR3 runs to 17 residues. Germline V gene lookup returns CDR1 LGHNA and CDR2 YSLEER. The CDR3 DNA sequence: TGCGCCAGCAGCCTCAGCCACCGGACGGGGGTCAATGAAAAACTGTTTTTT. It specifies CASSLSHRTGVNEKLFF.

The sample holds one count of this clone. The chain carries TRBV27 and TRBJ1-2; a possible D gene is TRBD1 (5 bases). With 0 bases removed from V and 5 bases from J, the gap between germline ends came to 16 bases. The CDR3 sequence is 16 residues long. Germline CDR1 reads MNHEY; CDR2 reads SMNVEV (reference sequence). The CDR3 here is CASSLSRSGRGYGYTF. CDR3 nucleotide sequence: TGTGCCAGCAGTTTATCTCGGTCAGGGCGGGGGTATGGCTACACCTTC.

This chain connects TRBV7-6 to TRBJ2-1; 11 bases are a match to TRBD2. Germline V gene lookup returns CDR1 SGHVS and CDR2 FNYEAQ. The CDR3 contains 16 residues. Trimming removed 4 bases from V and 4 bases from J; junction bases left unmatched: 6. This CDR3 reads CASSYTSGGPYNEQFF. DNA of the CDR3: TGTGCCAGCAGCTATACTAGCGGGGGACCATACAATGAGCAGTTCTTC.

This clone turned up a few times. The chain couples TRBV5-1 to TRBJ2-7, with a possible D match to TRBD1 (5 bases). CDR1 is SGHRS and CDR2 is YFSETQ in the germline V gene. The CDR3 is made up of 11 amino acids. Trimming shortened V by 5 bases and J by 3 bases, and 6 bases separated the two germline ends. As DNA, the CDR3 is TGCGCCAGCAGGACAGACTACGAGCAGTACTTC. This codes for CASRTDYEQYF.

The rearrangement uses TRBV27 and TRBJ1-2, with 7 nucleotides matching TRBD1. J lost 4 bases, V lost 7 bases, and 12 bases had no gene match. Germline CDR1 MNHEY, CDR2 SMNVEV (reference sequence). CDR3 size: 15 residues. CDR3 nucleotide sequence: TGTGCCAGCAAGAGGGGGCGGCGGGGGGTCTATGGCTACACCTTC. As protein: CASKRGRRGVYGYTF.

V usage is TRBV27 and J usage is TRBJ2-1; tentatively, D is TRBD1 (6 bases). There are 13 residues in the CDR3. Trimming took off 5 bases at V and 8 bases at J, with 13 bases between the two ends. Germline CDR1 and CDR2: MNHEY and SMNVEV (reference sequence). CDR3 sequence reads: CASSTNRVHEQFF. The CDR3 DNA reads TGTGCCAGCAGTACCAACAGGGTTCATGAGCAGTTCTTC.

CDR3 sequence: CASSYSRGNTIYF. CDR3 nucleotide sequence: TGTGCCAGCAGTTACTCGAGAGGAAACACCATATATTTT. V gene TRBV6-5 combines with J gene TRBJ1-3, with no clear D. This CDR3 is 13 amino acids long. Germline lookup yields CDR1 MNHEY and CDR2 SVGAGI. V lost 0 bases, J lost 4 bases, and 4 bases lay in between.

This clone was detected once. The chain combines TRBV6-5 with TRBJ1-6; 9 bases align to TRBD1. The germline V gene has CDR1 MNHEY and CDR2 SVGAGI. Trimming cost V 6 bases and J 10 bases; bases outside gene matches: 7. CDR3 length equals 14 residues. DNA of the CDR3: TGTGCCAGCAGCTCCGGGACAGGGTTATCACCCCTCCACTTT. The encoded protein is CASSSGTGLSPLHF.

The gene calls are TRBV4-1 and TRBJ2-7, with TRBD1 matching 7 bases. The ends lost 3 bases at V and 3 bases at J; junction bases unmatched: 5. The CDR3 contains 14 residues. The germline V gene has CDR1 MGHRA and CDR2 YSYEKL. The CDR3 is CASSHGQANYEQYF. CDR3 DNA: TGCGCCAGCAGCCACGGACAGGCCAACTACGAGCAGTACTTC.

The V and J genes are TRBV27 and TRBJ1-5; D ambiguous. The germline gives CDR1 MNHEY, CDR2 SMNVEV (reference sequence). Trimming removed 6 bases at V and 0 bases at J, with 12 bases between. This CDR3 is built from 15 residues. The CDR3 here is CASSPSVYSNQPQHF. CDR3 DNA sequence: TGTGCCAGCAGCCCTAGCGTTTATAGCAATCAGCCCCAGCATTTT.